Shown below are 22 T cell receptor beta chains from a single sample sequenced in a study of CD8+CD57+ T cells in acquired aplastic anemia (dated by TCRdb to between 2017 and 2018). TCRdb shows the sequencer as Illumina HiSeq 2000. Genomic DNA was used as template for profiling of TCR beta VDJ combinations and CDR3 sequences. TCRdb passed the public sequencing reads through fastp at Q25 and MiXCR, retaining productive beta sequences. Entries are consolidated by CDR3 protein sequence, retaining the most common genes and DNA. Here the sample has some 48,000 distinct CDR3 sequences; about two thirds occur a single time. About a third of the sample is taken by the ten largest. Sequenced input: sorted CD4+, CD8+, or CD8+CD57+ T cells (not recorded which) from PBMCs. These TCRs come from a human donor in good health, serving as a control.

This clonotype was counted once. The chain carries TRBV2 and TRBJ2-5, with 7 bases fitting TRBD1. This CDR3 has 13 residues. The V gene end was trimmed by 4 bases and the J gene end by 10 bases; junction bases not matched to a gene: 9. Germline CDR1 reads SNHLY; CDR2 reads FYNNEI. The CDR3 loop reads CASSAFTGVSQYF. The DNA of the CDR3 is TGTGCCAGCAGTGCCTTTACAGGGGTGAGCCAGTACTTC.

This chain connects TRBV2 to TRBJ1-1; 9 nucleotides align to TRBD1. The CDR3 length is 14 residues. CDR1 is SNHLY, CDR2 FYNNEI, per germline. Germline trimming cut 6 bases from V and 4 bases from J; bases unmatched to any gene: 6. The CDR3 DNA follows: TGTGCCAGCAGAGCCGACAGGGGGACCACTGAAGCTTTCTTT. Amino acid sequence: CASRADRGTTEAFF.

The chain employs TRBV5-1 and TRBJ2-7; D uncertain. Germline V gene lookup returns CDR1 SGHRS and CDR2 YFSETQ. V was trimmed by 0 bases and J by 0 bases, leaving 10 bases between them. The CDR3 is 15 residues long. The CDR3 protein is CASSLAQAISYEQYF. The CDR3 DNA follows: TGCGCCAGCAGCTTGGCTCAGGCTATCTCCTACGAGCAGTACTTC.

The table lists this clonotype with a few counts. One junction end disagrees with the germline gene, perhaps due to a read error. The chain links TRBV9 to TRBJ2-1, with TRBD2 identical over 7 bases. The CDR3 contains 12 residues. Germline lookup yields CDR1 SGDLS and CDR2 YYNGEE. The CDR3 DNA reads as TGTGCCACCAGCCTGGGGGGGGATGAGCAGTTCTTC. It specifies CATSLGGDEQFF.

This rearrangement joins TRBV6-5 to TRBJ1-2; 9 bases are a match to TRBD1. The CDR3 has 15 residues. Trimming removed 2 bases from V and 3 bases from J; junction bases left unmatched: 4. Germline-derived CDR1 and CDR2 are MNHEY and SVGAGI. DNA for the CDR3: TGTGCCAGCAGTTACGGCCGGACAGGGGACTATGGCTACACCTTC. As protein: CASSYGRTGDYGYTF.

This chain uses TRBV2 with TRBJ1-1, with 8 bases fitting TRBD1. Germline trimming cut 7 bases from V and 6 bases from J; bases unmatched to any gene: 10. The CDR3 loop spans 14 amino acids. Germline CDR1 and CDR2: SNHLY and FYNNEI. The CDR3 reads CASTRTGNTPEAFF. The CDR3 DNA reads TGTGCCAGCACTCGGACAGGGAATACCCCTGAAGCTTTCTTT.

In this sample, this clonotype turned up once. The chain has TRBV7-9 and TRBJ1-1, with D tentatively TRBD1 (5 bases). Trimming left V 6 bases short and J 3 bases short, with 14 bases between. Germline CDR1 reads SEHNR; CDR2 reads FQNEAQ (reference sequence). There are 14 residues in the CDR3. The CDR3 DNA sequence: TGTGCCAGCAGTCAACGGGGCTCTGACACTGAAGCTTTCTTT. It specifies CASSQRGSDTEAFF.

V is TRBV20-1 and J is TRBJ1-2; 8 nucleotides agree with TRBD1. V shed 3 bases and J 8 bases; nucleotides not matched to a gene: 5. The CDR3 runs 12 residues. The germline CDR1 and CDR2 sequences are DFQATT and SNEGSKA (reference sequence). The CDR3 here is CSASRGLEGYTF. The CDR3 DNA is TGCAGTGCTAGCAGGGGGCTTGAGGGCTACACCTTC.

The chain carries TRBV7-9 and TRBJ2-7; 7 bases are shared with TRBD1. Trimming at V came to 4 bases and at J to 3 bases, leaving 3 bases not matched to a gene. CDR1 is SEHNR, CDR2 FQNEAQ, per germline (reference sequence). CDR3 size: 13 residues. CDR3 region: CASSSGQIYEQYF. The CDR3 DNA is TGTGCCAGCAGCTCGGGACAGATCTACGAGCAGTACTTC.

This clonotype has only a few counts. The J gene is TRBJ1-6, the V gene TRBV10-3; D gene unclear. The germline V gene encodes CDR1 ENHRY and CDR2 SYGVKD. Trimming took off 4 bases at V and 8 bases at J, with 18 bases between the two ends. The CDR3 contains 16 residues. CDR3 in DNA: TGTGCCATCAGTGGCACCCGCCAGGCCGCTGATTCACCCCTCCACTTT. This encodes CAISGTRQAADSPLHF.

This clonotype was counted a few times. The chain combines TRBV10-3 with TRBJ2-7, with 8 bases that match TRBD2. Trimming removed 5 bases from V and 6 bases from J; junction bases left unmatched: 6. The CDR3 length is 13 residues. Per the germline V gene, CDR1 is ENHRY and CDR2 is SYGVKD. CDR3 DNA sequence: TGTGCCATCAGTTGGAGCGGGGGTGGCGAGCAGTACTTC. As protein: CAISWSGGGEQYF.

The V call is TRBV6-1, the J call TRBJ2-7, with TRBD1 matching 7 bases. The CDR3 has 15 residues. With 6 bases clipped from V and 5 bases from J, the junction kept 13 bases outside the gene matches. Germline CDR1 MNHNS, CDR2 SASEGT. For the CDR3, the DNA is TGTGCCAGCAGCCAAGGTGGACAGGCGGTCCACGAGCAGTACTTC. Protein sequence: CASSQGGQAVHEQYF.

V usage is TRBV5-1 and J usage is TRBJ1-2; the D is unclear. The CDR3 loop spans 16 amino acids. The germline V and J ends were trimmed by 0 bases and 6 bases, with 18 bases remaining between them. The V gene's germline CDR1 is SGHRS and CDR2 YFSETQ. In DNA, the CDR3 is TGCGCCAGCAGCTTGGAGGTTTACAGCGGCCGGGATGGCTACACCTTC. As protein: CASSLEVYSGRDGYTF.

The chain combines TRBV7-8 with TRBJ2-7, with 13 bases identical to TRBD2. Per the germline V gene, CDR1 is SGHVS and CDR2 is FQNEAQ. The CDR3 extends over 16 amino acids. J gave up 5 bases and V 6 bases, and 10 bases lay outside the gene matches. CDR3 coding DNA: TGTGCCAGCAGTTACAACCAGGGACTAGCGGGGCACGAGCAGTACTTC. Its translation is CASSYNQGLAGHEQYF.

The chain has TRBV9 and TRBJ2-5; TRBD2 is a possible D gene (5 bases). CDR3 length equals 16 residues. Trimming left V 4 bases short and J 2 bases short, with 18 bases between. CDR1 is SGDLS, CDR2 YYNGEE, per germline. The DNA for the CDR3 is TGTGCCAGCAGCCTACCCAGCGAGGGCCTACAAGAGACCCAGTACTTC. Protein sequence: CASSLPSEGLQETQYF.

The chain uses TRBV5-1 and TRBJ2-7; D uncertain. Trimming shortened V by 4 bases and J by 2 bases, and 7 bases separated the two germline ends. CDR1 is SGHRS and CDR2 is YFSETQ in the germline V gene. There are 12 residues in the CDR3. The CDR3 protein is CASSAETYEQYF. CDR3 sequence (DNA): TGCGCCAGCAGCGCGGAAACCTACGAGCAGTACTTC.

This CDR3 reads CASSAGQGVYYGYTF. The CDR3 region has the DNA TGTGCCAGCAGCGCTGGACAGGGGGTATACTATGGCTACACCTTC. The J gene is TRBJ1-2, the V gene TRBV9; 10 positions match TRBD1. The CDR3 consists of 15 residues. V shed 3 bases, J shed 3 bases, and the junction held 5 bases outside the gene matches. Germline CDR1 reads SGDLS; CDR2 reads YYNGEE.

The chain links TRBV25-1 to TRBJ2-3; D possibly corresponds to TRBD1 (6 bases). The V gene's germline CDR1 is MGHDK and CDR2 SYGVNS. The CDR3 has 13 amino acids. The V end lost 7 bases, the J end lost 2 bases, and 10 bases lay between the germline ends. CDR3 in amino acids: CASTWTATDTQYF. CDR3 bases: TGTGCCAGCACTTGGACAGCCACAGATACGCAGTATTTT.

The CDR3 sequence: CSVEVDRRGGVNEQFF. CDR3 DNA sequence: TGCAGCGTTGAAGTAGATCGGCGGGGGGGCGTGAATGAGCAGTTCTTC. The rearrangement joins TRBV29-1 to TRBJ2-1; 9 bases are shared with TRBD2. Germline V gives CDR1 SQVTM, CDR2 ANQGSEA. V dropped 1 base and J dropped 7; count of bases not matched to a gene: 11. The CDR3 is 16 residues long.

The chain uses TRBV10-1 and TRBJ2-1; 9 bases agree with TRBD2. This CDR3 region has 15 residues. V was clipped by 3 bases and J by 4 bases; unmatched bases: 4. Germline V lookup: CDR1 WNHNN, CDR2 SYGVQD (reference sequence). DNA for the CDR3: TGCGCCAGCAGTGAAACGACTAGCGGTTACAATGAGCAGTTCTTC. Translating gives CASSETTSGYNEQFF.

The chain combines TRBV29-1 with TRBJ1-2, with 7 bases matching TRBD1. Germline trimming cut 7 bases from V and 4 bases from J; bases unmatched to any gene: 12. Germline V gene data show CDR1 as SQVTM and CDR2 as ANQGSEA. The CDR3 extends over 14 amino acids. CDR3 amino acids: CSAHDRGLGYGYTF. CDR3 coding DNA: TGCAGCGCTCACGATAGGGGGCTTGGCTATGGCTACACCTTC.

The J gene is TRBJ2-1, the V gene TRBV29-1, with 10 bases that match TRBD1. The CDR3 spans 14 residues. Looked up from germline, CDR1 is SQVTM and CDR2 is ANQGSEA. The V segment lost 4 bases and the J segment 1 base; nucleotides outside the gene matches: 1. In DNA, the CDR3 is TGCAGCGTTGGGGACAGGGGTTCCTACAATGAGCAGTTCTTC. It is translated as CSVGDRGSYNEQFF.